What follows are 26 T cell receptor beta chains derived from one specimen sequenced in a study of blood T cells in healthy people across ages. A sample-barcoded 5' primer and a J-beta primer mix were used in a second PCR of about 7 to 12 cycles. Using its own MiXCR run on the 5' RACE reads, TCRdb lists one record per CDR3 protein. This table holds more than 450,000 distinct CDR3 sequences, around 27% found once. Separately, the same data were catalogued under a study of T cells of mothers and their children.

The sequencing input was blood. These receptors were taken from a boy aged 2-9 years in good health.

This sequence joins TRBV10-3 and TRBJ1-2, with no clear D. Trimming took 6 bases from V and 0 from J, leaving 11 bases between them. Germline V gene data show CDR1 as ENHRY and CDR2 as SYGVKD. The CDR3 sequence is 14 residues long. CDR3 nucleotides: TGTGCCATCAGCGACGGTCCTGCTAACTATGGCTACACCTTC. This encodes CAISDGPANYGYTF.

The V gene is TRBV6-2 or TRBV6-3, the J gene TRBJ2-6; 8 bases match TRBD2. CDR1 is MNHEY, CDR2 SVGEGT, per germline. The CDR3 runs to 21 residues. Unmatched junction bases numbered 15, after V lost 2 bases and J lost 0 bases. CDR3 bases: TGTGCCAGCAGTTACGATGCGAAGCGGGGGATTTCTTCCTCTGGGGCCAACGTCCTGACTTTC. It is translated as CASSYDAKRGISSSGANVLTF.

This clonotype was found a few times. The gene calls are TRBV20-1 and TRBJ1-6, with a possible D match to TRBD1 (6 bases). Germline values: CDR1 DFQATT, CDR2 SNEGSKA (reference sequence). V was pared by 5 bases and J by 7 bases, with 12 bases between. This CDR3 spans 13 amino acids. CDR3 in DNA: TGCAGTGCTCGTCCAGGGGACAATTCACCCCTCCACTTT. The encoded protein is CSARPGDNSPLHF.

This chain links TRBV10-3 with TRBJ2-7; D is perhaps TRBD2 (6 bases). The V end lost 0 bases, the J end lost 0 bases, and 15 bases lay between the germline ends. Germline V gene data show CDR1 as ENHRY and CDR2 as SYGVKD. The CDR3 spans 17 residues. CDR3 bases: TGTGCCATCAGTGAGTCGAGGGGACTGATGAGCTCCTACGAGCAGTACTTC. Translation: CAISESRGLMSSYEQYF.

The CDR3 region is CASRRDRGPFLHNQPQHF. In DNA, the CDR3 is TGTGCCAGCAGGAGGGACAGGGGACCATTTTTACACAATCAGCCCCAGCATTTT. This sequence joins TRBV6-1 and TRBJ1-5, with 10 bases identical to TRBD1. The germline gives CDR1 MNHNS, CDR2 SASEGT. The CDR3 runs to 18 residues. V was pared by 6 bases and J by 3 bases, with 14 bases of the junction left unmatched.

The rearrangement joins TRBV29-1 to TRBJ2-7; 9 bases are shared with TRBD1. There are 11 residues in the CDR3. J lost 9 bases, V lost 6 bases, and 6 bases had no gene match. From germline, CDR1 is SQVTM and CDR2 ANQGSEA. CDR3 nucleotide sequence: TGCAGCGTGGGACAGGGAGAAGGGCAGTACTTC. This translates into CSVGQGEGQYF.

The CDR3 loop is CASAVDPGNTIYF. The CDR3 region has the DNA TGTGCCAGCGCAGTTGACCCTGGAAACACCATATATTTT. The V and J genes are TRBV19 and TRBJ1-3; D remains unclear. The CDR3 spans 13 residues. Germline V gene data show CDR1 as LNHDA and CDR2 as SQIVND (reference sequence). Trimming shortened V by 9 bases and J by 2 bases, and 11 bases separated the two germline ends.

The rearrangement uses TRBV5-1 and TRBJ2-1, with D possibly TRBD2 on 5 matching bases. Per germline, CDR1 SGHRS and CDR2 YFSETQ. The V and J ends lost 4 bases and 4 bases respectively, with 12 bases between them. This CDR3 is 14 amino acids long. CDR3 nucleotide sequence: TGCGCCAGCAGCCGTGGGAGCCCTTACAATGAGCAGTTCTTC. It translates to CASSRGSPYNEQFF.

This clonotype was observed at least ten times. A read error may produce the germline difference seen at one junction end. The CDR3 reads CASSLGGAQYF. DNA of the CDR3: TGTGCCAGCAGCTTAGGGGGTGCGCAGTATTTT. The chain is built from TRBV12-3 or TRBV12-4 and TRBJ2-5; TRBD1 is a possible D gene (6 bases). The end of the DNA aligns better with TRBJ2-3, so the J call may be wrong. The CDR3 is made up of 11 amino acids.

This chain joins TRBV7-2 and TRBJ2-1; D is perhaps TRBD2 (6 bases). CDR1 is SGHTA and CDR2 is FQGNSA in the germline V gene. The ends were cut back, 3 bases at V and 6 bases at J, with 18 bases in the middle. The CDR3 loop spans 16 amino acids. CDR3 nucleotide sequence: TGTGCCAGCAGCTTTGGGTGGGGAGGTTGGAGCAATGAGCAGTTCTTC. Amino acids: CASSFGWGGWSNEQFF.

The V gene is TRBV9, the J gene TRBJ2-5; 11 positions agree with TRBD2. Germline V gene sequence: CDR1 SGDLS, CDR2 YYNGEE. With V trimmed by 4 bases and J by 5 bases, 10 bases remained unmatched. This CDR3 comprises 16 residues. The CDR3 spells CASSPTVAGGIETQYF. CDR3 in DNA: TGTGCCAGCAGCCCTACCGTAGCGGGAGGGATCGAGACCCAGTACTTC.

This clonotype turned up a few times. CDR3 residues: CASSGSGDEQYF. CDR3 nucleotide sequence: TGTGCCAGCAGCGGCTCAGGGGACGAGCAGTACTTC. The chain has TRBV7-6 and TRBJ2-7; D is perhaps TRBD1 (6 bases). The ends were cut back, 5 bases at V and 5 bases at J, with 10 bases in the middle. Germline-derived CDR1 and CDR2 are SGHVS and FNYEAQ. CDR3 length: 12 residues.

This clonotype has only a few counts. This chain connects TRBV12-3 or TRBV12-4 to TRBJ2-5, with D possibly being TRBD2 (6 bases). This CDR3 contains 20 residues. V was cut by 5 bases and J by 1 base, with 29 bases left in between. CDR3 sequence reads: CASSPLSGGNWNWVQETQYF. CDR3 nucleotide sequence: TGTGCCAGCAGTCCCCTCTCGGGCGGGAATTGGAATTGGGTCCAAGAGACCCAGTACTTC.

This clonotype appeared a few times. The chain is built from TRBV7-6 and TRBJ1-2; D may be TRBD1 (6 bases). The germline CDR1 and CDR2 sequences are SGHVS and FNYEAQ. The V end lost 5 bases, the J end lost 7 bases, and 14 bases lay between the germline ends. There are 13 residues in the CDR3. The CDR3 DNA reads as TGTGCCAGCAGCCAAGGGGGAACAGGTGGCTACACCTTC. Its protein product is CASSQGGTGGYTF.

This chain joins TRBV4-2 and TRBJ2-2; 7 nucleotides match TRBD1. J lost 2 bases, V lost 2 bases, and 2 bases had no gene match. Germline CDR1 reads LGHNA; CDR2 reads YNFKEQ. The CDR3 length is 15 residues. In nucleotides, the CDR3 is TGTGCCAGCAGCCAATGGGACAGCAACACCGGGGAGCTGTTTTTT. It is translated as CASSQWDSNTGELFF.

This clonotype was observed a handful of times. V usage is TRBV27 and J usage is TRBJ1-6; 8 bases map to TRBD1. The ends lost 3 bases at V and 16 bases at J; junction bases unmatched: 8. The CDR3 consists of 13 residues. CDR1 and CDR2 (germline): MNHEY, SMNVEV (reference sequence). Here the CDR3 DNA reads TGTGCCAGCAGTTTTCCGGACAGGGAATTACTCCACTTT. It yields the protein CASSFPDRELLHF.

This rearrangement joins TRBV6-6 to TRBJ1-2; 10 nucleotides agree with TRBD1. This CDR3 has 13 residues. The V gene end was trimmed by 5 bases and the J gene end by 8 bases; junction bases not matched to a gene: 5. Looked up from germline, CDR1 is MNHNY and CDR2 is SVGAGI (reference sequence). The CDR3 is CASSRQGASGYTF. CDR3 DNA sequence: TGTGCCAGCAGTCGACAGGGGGCGAGCGGCTACACCTTC.

The chain is built from TRBV10-3 and TRBJ2-3; tentative D call: TRBD2 (6 bases). Looked up from germline, CDR1 is ENHRY and CDR2 is SYGVKD. The CDR3 consists of 12 residues. Trimming stripped 10 bases from V and 4 bases from J, with 12 bases between. The CDR3 here is CATARDSDTQYF. DNA of the CDR3: TGTGCCACCGCCAGGGACTCAGATACGCAGTATTTT.

The rearrangement links TRBV27 to TRBJ2-5, with a weak D call TRBD1 (5 bases). Trimming pared 7 bases from V and 7 bases from J, leaving 22 bases between. Germline values: CDR1 MNHEY, CDR2 SMNVEV (reference sequence). The CDR3 runs 15 residues. CDR3 amino acids: CASNNGAGHGGTQYF. CDR3 nucleotide sequence: TGTGCCAGCAACAATGGGGCAGGCCACGGCGGGACCCAGTACTTC.

This clonotype was seen a handful of times. The rearrangement links TRBV7-9 to TRBJ2-6; D is unclear. Deletions cut 5 bases from V and 0 bases from J, with 11 bases between. CDR3 length equals 16 residues. Germline-derived CDR1 and CDR2 are SEHNR and FQNEAQ (reference sequence). The CDR3 reads CASSTAPGSGANVLTF. CDR3 coding DNA: TGTGCCAGCAGCACAGCCCCAGGCTCTGGGGCCAACGTCCTGACTTTC.

This rearrangement joins TRBV28 to TRBJ1-2; the D is unclear. From germline, CDR1 is MDHEN and CDR2 SYDVKM. CDR3 length: 15 residues. The V gene lost 10 bases and the J gene lost 0 bases, with 18 bases spanning the gap. CDR3 sequence: CAIYRVAPPNYGYTF. The DNA of the CDR3 is TGTGCCATCTATCGGGTTGCTCCTCCTAACTATGGCTACACCTTC.

The V gene is TRBV20-1, the J gene TRBJ2-1, with 13 nucleotides matching TRBD2. This CDR3 is 15 amino acids long. The germline V gene encodes CDR1 DFQATT and CDR2 SNEGSKA (reference sequence). With 5 bases clipped from V and 9 bases from J, the junction kept 10 bases outside the gene matches. The CDR3 DNA reads TGCAGTGCTGCGATACTAGCGGGGGGGCCGAGTGAGCAGTTCTTC. Amino acid sequence: CSAAILAGGPSEQFF.

This rearrangement joins TRBV27 to TRBJ2-7, with 9 bases aligning to TRBD2. In germline, CDR1 is MNHEY, CDR2 SMNVEV (reference sequence). The CDR3 is made up of 18 amino acids. After removal of 6 bases from V and 3 bases from J, the junction contained 18 bases not matched to a gene. The CDR3: CASSFRWGAASGNYEQYF. The CDR3 DNA follows: TGTGCCAGCAGCTTCCGATGGGGGGCGGCTAGCGGGAACTACGAGCAGTACTTC.

This clonotype occurred a few times. This chain links TRBV5-5 with TRBJ2-7, with no clear D. This CDR3 is 13 amino acids long. Germline V gene data show CDR1 as SGHKS and CDR2 as YYEKEE (reference sequence). V lost 6 bases and J lost 7, with 17 bases in between. The CDR3 DNA reads as TGTGCCAGCACCTCGCCCATCGGGCAGGAGCAGTACTTC. This encodes CASTSPIGQEQYF.

Written as DNA, the CDR3 is TGTGCCAGCAGCCACCGGACTAAAGAGACCCAGTACTTC. The encoded protein is CASSHRTKETQYF. The J gene is TRBJ2-5, the V gene TRBV3-1; possible D gene TRBD2, 6 bases. There are 13 residues in the CDR3. Trimming pared 3 bases from V and 3 bases from J, leaving 8 bases between. Germline-derived CDR1 and CDR2 are LGHDT and YNNKEL (reference sequence).

This clonotype was seen only a few times. The chain combines TRBV7-3 with TRBJ1-5, with 7 positions matching TRBD1. V dropped 5 bases and J dropped 2; count of bases not matched to a gene: 6. Germline CDR1 reads SGHTA; CDR2 reads FQGTGA. This CDR3 region has 15 residues. The CDR3 reads CASSIRDRGNQPQHF. CDR3 DNA sequence: TGTGCCAGCAGCATCCGCGACAGGGGCAATCAGCCCCAGCATTTT.